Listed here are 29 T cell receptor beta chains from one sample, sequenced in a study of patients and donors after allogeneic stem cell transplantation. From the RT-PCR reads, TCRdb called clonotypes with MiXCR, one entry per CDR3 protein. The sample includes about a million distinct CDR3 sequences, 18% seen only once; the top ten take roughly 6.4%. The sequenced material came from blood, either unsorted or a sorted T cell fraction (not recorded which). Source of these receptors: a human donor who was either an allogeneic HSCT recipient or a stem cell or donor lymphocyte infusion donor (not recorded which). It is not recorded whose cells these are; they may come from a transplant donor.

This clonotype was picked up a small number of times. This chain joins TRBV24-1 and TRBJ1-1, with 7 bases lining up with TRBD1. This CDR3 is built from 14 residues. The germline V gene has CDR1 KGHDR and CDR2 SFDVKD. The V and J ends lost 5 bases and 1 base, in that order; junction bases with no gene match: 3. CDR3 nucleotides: TGTGCCACCAGTGTAGGGGGCAGGAACACTGAAGCTTTCTTT. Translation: CATSVGGRNTEAFF.

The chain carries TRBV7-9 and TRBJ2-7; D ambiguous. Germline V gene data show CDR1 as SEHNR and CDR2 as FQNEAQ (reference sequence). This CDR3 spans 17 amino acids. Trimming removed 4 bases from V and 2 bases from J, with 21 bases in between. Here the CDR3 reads CASSSTLSPVITYEQYF. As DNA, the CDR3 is TGTGCCAGCAGCTCTACACTCTCTCCAGTCATCACCTACGAGCAGTACTTC.

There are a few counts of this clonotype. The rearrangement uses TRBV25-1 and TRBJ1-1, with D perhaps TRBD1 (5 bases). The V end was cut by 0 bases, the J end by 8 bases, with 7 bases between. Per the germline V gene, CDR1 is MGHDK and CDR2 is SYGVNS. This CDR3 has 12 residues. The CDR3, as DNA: TGTGCCAGCAGTGAATATCGGGGGGAAGCTTTCTTT. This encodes CASSEYRGEAFF.

The CDR3 is CSARPSGENTEAFF. The CDR3 DNA sequence: TGCAGTGCTAGACCCTCAGGCGAGAACACTGAAGCTTTCTTT. The chain uses TRBV20-1 and TRBJ1-1; unclear D gene. The V end was cut by 2 bases, the J end by 1 base, with 11 bases between. The germline CDR1 and CDR2 sequences are DFQATT and SNEGSKA (reference sequence). The CDR3 is 14 residues long.

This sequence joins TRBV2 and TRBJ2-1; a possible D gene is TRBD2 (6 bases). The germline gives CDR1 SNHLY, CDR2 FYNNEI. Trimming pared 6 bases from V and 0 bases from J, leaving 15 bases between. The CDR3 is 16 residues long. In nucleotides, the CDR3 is TGTGCCAGCAGCCAAGGGGAGGCCACCTCCTACAATGAGCAGTTCTTC. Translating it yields CASSQGEATSYNEQFF. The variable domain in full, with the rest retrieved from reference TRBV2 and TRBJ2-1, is EPEVTQTPSHQVTQMGQEVILRCVPISNHLYFYWYRQILGQKVEFLVSFYNNEISEKSEIFDDQFSVERPDGSNFTLKIRSTKLEDSAMYFCASSQGEATSYNEQFFGPGTRLTVL.

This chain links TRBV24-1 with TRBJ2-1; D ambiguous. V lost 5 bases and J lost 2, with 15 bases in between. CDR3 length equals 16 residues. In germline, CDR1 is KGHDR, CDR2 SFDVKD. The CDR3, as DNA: TGTGCCACCAGTGGTCCCCGACTGGAAGCCTACAATGAGCAGTTCTTC. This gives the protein CATSGPRLEAYNEQFF.

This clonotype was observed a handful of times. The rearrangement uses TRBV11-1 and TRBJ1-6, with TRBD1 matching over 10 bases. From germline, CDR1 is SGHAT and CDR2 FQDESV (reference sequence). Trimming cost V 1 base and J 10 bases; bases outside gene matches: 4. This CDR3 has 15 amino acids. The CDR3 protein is CASSLVETGGSPLHF. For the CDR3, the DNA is TGTGCCAGCAGCTTAGTGGAGACAGGGGGCTCACCCCTCCACTTT.

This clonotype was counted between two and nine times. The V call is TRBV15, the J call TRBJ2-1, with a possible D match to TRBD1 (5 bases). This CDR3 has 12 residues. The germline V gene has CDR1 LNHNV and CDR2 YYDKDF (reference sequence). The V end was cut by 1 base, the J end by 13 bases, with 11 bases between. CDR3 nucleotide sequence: TGTGCCACCAGCAGAGCGGTACAGGTACAGTTCTTC. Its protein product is CATSRAVQVQFF.

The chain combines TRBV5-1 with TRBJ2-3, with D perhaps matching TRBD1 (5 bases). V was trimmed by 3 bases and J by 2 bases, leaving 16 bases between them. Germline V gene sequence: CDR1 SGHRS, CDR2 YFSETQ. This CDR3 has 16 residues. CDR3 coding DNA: TGCGCCAGCAGCTCCAATAGACAGATACACACAGATACGCAGTATTTT. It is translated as CASSSNRQIHTDTQYF.

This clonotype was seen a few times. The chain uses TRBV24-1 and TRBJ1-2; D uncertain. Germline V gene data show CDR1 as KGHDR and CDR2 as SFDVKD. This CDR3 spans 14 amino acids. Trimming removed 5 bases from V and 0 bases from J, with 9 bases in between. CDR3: CATSGAKANYGYTF. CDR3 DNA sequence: TGTGCCACCAGTGGAGCTAAAGCTAACTATGGCTACACCTTC.

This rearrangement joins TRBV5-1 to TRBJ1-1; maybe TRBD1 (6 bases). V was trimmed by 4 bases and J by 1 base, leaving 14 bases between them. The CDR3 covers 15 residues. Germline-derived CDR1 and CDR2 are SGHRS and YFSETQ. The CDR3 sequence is CASSRTDLGNTEAFF. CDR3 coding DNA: TGCGCCAGCAGCAGGACAGACTTAGGGAACACTGAAGCTTTCTTT.

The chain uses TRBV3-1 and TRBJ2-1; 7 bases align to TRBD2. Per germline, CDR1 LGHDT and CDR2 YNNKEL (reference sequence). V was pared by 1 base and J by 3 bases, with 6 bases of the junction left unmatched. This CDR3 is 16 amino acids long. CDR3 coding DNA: TGTGCCAGCAGCCAAGGCAGCGGGGCCTTCTACAATGAGCAGTTCTTC. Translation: CASSQGSGAFYNEQFF.

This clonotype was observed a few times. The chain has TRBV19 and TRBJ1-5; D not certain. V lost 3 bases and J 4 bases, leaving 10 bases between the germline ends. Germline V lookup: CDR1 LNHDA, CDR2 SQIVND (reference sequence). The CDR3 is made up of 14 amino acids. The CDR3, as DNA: TGTGCCAGTAGTATTTCAGGAGGAAATCAGCCCCAGCATTTT. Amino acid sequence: CASSISGGNQPQHF.

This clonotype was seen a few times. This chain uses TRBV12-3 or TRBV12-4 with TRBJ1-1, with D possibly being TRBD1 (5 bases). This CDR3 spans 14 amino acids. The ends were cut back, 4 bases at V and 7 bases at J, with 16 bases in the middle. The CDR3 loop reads CASSSKGPGGEAFF. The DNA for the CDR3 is TGTGCCAGCAGTTCGAAGGGACCGGGTGGTGAAGCTTTCTTT.

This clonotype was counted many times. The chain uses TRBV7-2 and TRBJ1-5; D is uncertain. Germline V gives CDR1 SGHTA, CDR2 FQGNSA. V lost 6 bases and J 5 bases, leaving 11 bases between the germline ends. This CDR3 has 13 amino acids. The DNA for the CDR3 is TGTGCCAGCAGTTTGAGGAGGGATCAGCCCCAGCATTTT. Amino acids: CASSLRRDQPQHF. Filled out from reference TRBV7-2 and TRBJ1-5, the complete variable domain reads GAGVSQSPSNKVTEKGKDVELRCDPISGHTALYWYRQSLGQGLEFLIYFQGNSAPDKSGLPSDRFSAERTGGSVSTLTIQRTQQEDSAVYLCASSLRRDQPQHFGDGTRLSIL.

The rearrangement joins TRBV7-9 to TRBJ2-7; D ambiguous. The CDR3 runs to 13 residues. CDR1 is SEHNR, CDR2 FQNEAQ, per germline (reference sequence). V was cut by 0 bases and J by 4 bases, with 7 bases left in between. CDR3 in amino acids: CASSLAPKYEQYF. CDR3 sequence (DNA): TGTGCCAGCAGCTTAGCTCCGAAGTACGAGCAGTACTTC.

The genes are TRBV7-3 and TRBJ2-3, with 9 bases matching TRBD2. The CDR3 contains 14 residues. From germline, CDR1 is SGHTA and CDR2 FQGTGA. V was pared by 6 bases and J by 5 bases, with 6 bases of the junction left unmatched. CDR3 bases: TGTGCCAGCAGTCCGGGACTAGCCAGAGATACGCAGTATTTT. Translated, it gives CASSPGLARDTQYF.

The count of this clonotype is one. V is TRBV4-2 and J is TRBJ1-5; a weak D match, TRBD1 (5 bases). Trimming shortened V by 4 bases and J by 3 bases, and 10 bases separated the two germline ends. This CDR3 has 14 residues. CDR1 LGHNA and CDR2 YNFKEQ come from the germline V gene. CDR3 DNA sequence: TGTGCCAGCAGCCTGGTAGGGGACAATCAGCCCCAGCATTTT. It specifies CASSLVGDNQPQHF.

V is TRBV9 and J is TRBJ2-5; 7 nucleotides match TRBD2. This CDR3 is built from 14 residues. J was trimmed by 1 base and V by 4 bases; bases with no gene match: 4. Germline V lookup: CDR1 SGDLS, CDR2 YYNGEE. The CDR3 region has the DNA TGTGCCAGCAGCATCAGCGGGACCCAAGAGACCCAGTACTTC. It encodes CASSISGTQETQYF.

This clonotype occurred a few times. The DNA of the CDR3 is TGTGCCAGCAGTTACTCGGACAGGGGGCGAGAAGCTTTCTTT. It specifies CASSYSDRGREAFF. The rearrangement joins TRBV6-5 to TRBJ1-1; the match to TRBD1 covers 11 bases. Germline CDR1 reads MNHEY; CDR2 reads SVGAGI. Losses at the gene ends were 0 bases for V and 8 bases for J; bases not matched to a gene: 2. There are 14 residues in the CDR3.

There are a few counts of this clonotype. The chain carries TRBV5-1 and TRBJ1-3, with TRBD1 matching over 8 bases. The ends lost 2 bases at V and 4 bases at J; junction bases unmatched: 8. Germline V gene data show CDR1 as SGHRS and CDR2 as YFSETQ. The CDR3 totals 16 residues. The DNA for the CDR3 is TGCGCCAGCAGCTTCGGACAGGGAGGGAACGGAAACACCATATATTTT. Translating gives CASSFGQGGNGNTIYF. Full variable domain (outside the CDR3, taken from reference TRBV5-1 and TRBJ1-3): KAGVTQTPRYLIKTRGQQVTLSCSPISGHRSVSWYQQTPGQGLQFLFEYFSETQRNKGNFPGRFSGRQFSNSRSEMNVSTLELGDSALYLCASSFGQGGNGNTIYFGEGSWLTVV.

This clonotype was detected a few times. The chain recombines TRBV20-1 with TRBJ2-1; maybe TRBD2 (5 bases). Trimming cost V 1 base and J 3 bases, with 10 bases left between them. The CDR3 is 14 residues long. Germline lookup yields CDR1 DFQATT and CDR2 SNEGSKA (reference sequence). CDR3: CSARVREIYNEQFF. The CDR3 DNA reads TGCAGTGCTAGAGTGAGGGAGATCTACAATGAGCAGTTCTTC.

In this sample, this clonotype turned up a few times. This chain's CDR3 is CSASRRSEPHNEQFF. DNA for the CDR3: TGCAGTGCCTCAAGAAGGAGTGAGCCCCACAATGAGCAGTTCTTC. J is TRBJ2-1 and V is TRBV20-1; no clear D. CDR3 length: 15 amino acids. Looked up from germline, CDR1 is DFQATT and CDR2 is SNEGSKA (reference sequence). With 6 bases removed from V and 5 bases from J, the gap between germline ends came to 20 bases.

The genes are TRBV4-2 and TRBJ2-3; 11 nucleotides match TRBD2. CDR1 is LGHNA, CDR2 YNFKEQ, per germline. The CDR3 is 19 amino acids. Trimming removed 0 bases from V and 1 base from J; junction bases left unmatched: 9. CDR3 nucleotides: TGTGCCAGCAGCCAAGATATCGGGCTAGCGGGAGGACGCACAGATACGCAGTATTTT. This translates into CASSQDIGLAGGRTDTQYF.

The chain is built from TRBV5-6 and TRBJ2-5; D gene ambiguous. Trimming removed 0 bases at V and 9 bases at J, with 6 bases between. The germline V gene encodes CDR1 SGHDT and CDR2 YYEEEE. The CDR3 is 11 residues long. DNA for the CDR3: TGTGCCAGCAGCTTGGGCAGAGCCCAGTACTTC. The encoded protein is CASSLGRAQYF. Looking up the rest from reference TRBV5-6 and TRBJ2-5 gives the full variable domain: DAGVTQSPTHLIKTRGQQVTLRCSPKSGHDTVSWYQQALGQGPQFIFQYYEEEERQRGNFPDRFSGHQFPNYSSELNVNALLLGDSALYLCASSLGRAQYFGPGTRLLVL.

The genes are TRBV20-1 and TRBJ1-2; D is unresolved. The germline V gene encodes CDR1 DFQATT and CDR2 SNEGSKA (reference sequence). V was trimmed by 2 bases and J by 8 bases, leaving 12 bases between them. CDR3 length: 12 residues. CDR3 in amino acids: CSARPYSEGYTF. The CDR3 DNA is TGCAGTGCTAGACCATATTCGGAGGGCTACACCTTC.

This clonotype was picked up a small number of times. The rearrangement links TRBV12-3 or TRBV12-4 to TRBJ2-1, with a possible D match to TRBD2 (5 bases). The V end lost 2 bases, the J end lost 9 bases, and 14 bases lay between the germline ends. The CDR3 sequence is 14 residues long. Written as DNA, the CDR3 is TGTGCCAGCAGTTTAAGGACCGCCGGAGGTGAGCAGTTCTTC. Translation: CASSLRTAGGEQFF.

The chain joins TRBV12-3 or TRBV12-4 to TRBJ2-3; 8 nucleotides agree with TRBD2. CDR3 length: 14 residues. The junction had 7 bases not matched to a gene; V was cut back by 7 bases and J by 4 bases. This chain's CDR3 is CASNIAGLPDTQYF. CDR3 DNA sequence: TGTGCCAGCAATATAGCGGGACTGCCAGATACGCAGTATTTT.

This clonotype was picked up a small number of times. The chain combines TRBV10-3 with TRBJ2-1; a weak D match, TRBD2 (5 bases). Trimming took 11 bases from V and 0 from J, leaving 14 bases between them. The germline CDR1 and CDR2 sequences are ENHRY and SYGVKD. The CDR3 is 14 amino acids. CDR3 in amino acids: CASEGQSSYNEQFF. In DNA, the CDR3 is TGTGCCTCCGAGGGCCAAAGCTCCTACAATGAGCAGTTCTTC.